This T cell receptor beta chain was observed in a study of shared clonotypes between healthy human individuals. The CDR3 is made up of 14 amino acids. The trim removed 4 bases at V and 2 bases at J, leaving 3 bases unmatched. From germline, CDR1 is SGHRS and CDR2 YFSETQ. This table comes from immunoSEQ multiplex PCR, and its TCRdb copy is limited to in-frame clones, with some not included. The table includes under 2.5 million clones, 92% detected once. Whole-study findings and limits: Across several donors, naive CD4 shared 5% to 6%, naive CD8 around 3.5%, memory CD4 2% to 2.5%, memory CD8 over 0.3%.

Notes on this clone: Its antigen is currently unknown.

The V gene is TRBV5-1, the J gene TRBJ2-5; 9 bases map to TRBD2. Sequencing was carried out using naive CD4+ T cells from PBMCs. Subset denoted: CD45RA+ positively selected. The sequence came from a man aged 18 to 30 in good health. Some clones in this sample may be carry-over from other donors' samples. DNA for the CDR3: TGCGCCAGCAGCACTAGCGGGCGTCAAGAGACCCAGTACTTC. As protein: CASSTSGRQETQYF.